The next 4 T cell receptor beta chains were all read from a single sample in a study of blood T cell repertoires in COVID-19. Profiling relied on immunoSEQ multiplex PCR, and the TCRdb table lists in-frame clones only, not all of them. Of about 460,000 clones listed, 88% are singletons. The sequenced material came from PBMCs or T cells enriched from blood (not recorded which). The source is an older woman who had recovered from COVID-19.

This clone has only one observation. The chain uses TRBV6-4 and TRBJ2-2; perhaps TRBD2 as D (7 bases). The CDR3 sequence is 16 residues long. Trimming left V 5 bases short and J 2 bases short, with 15 bases between. Germline V gene lookup returns CDR1 MRHNA and CDR2 SNTAGT. This chain's CDR3 is CASSPGRGPNTGELFF. The CDR3 nucleotides read TGTGCCAGCAGTCCGGGGCGGGGGCCTAACACCGGGGAGCTGTTTTTT.

V is TRBV7-2 and J is TRBJ1-2, with TRBD1 as a possible D gene (6 bases). CDR1 is SGHTA and CDR2 is FQGNSA in the germline V gene. V was trimmed by 5 bases and J by 6 bases, leaving 16 bases between them. The CDR3 runs 14 residues. The CDR3 nucleotides read TGTGCCAGCAGCCCGCAGGGGCAGGGTCATGGCTACACCTTC. Translating it yields CASSPQGQGHGYTF.

This rearrangement joins TRBV5-1 to TRBJ1-1; a weak D match, TRBD1 (5 bases). CDR1 is SGHRS, CDR2 YFSETQ, per germline. The germline V and J ends were trimmed by 1 base and 3 bases, with 10 bases remaining between them. CDR3 length: 14 amino acids. The CDR3 spells CASSLQGGDTEAFF. The CDR3 DNA reads as TGCGCCAGCAGCTTGCAGGGAGGGGACACTGAAGCTTTCTTT.

CDR3 in amino acids: CASRSPTGKTEKLFF. The CDR3 bases are TGTGCCAGCAGGTCCCCGACAGGGAAAACGGAAAAACTGTTTTTT. V gene TRBV28 combines with J gene TRBJ1-4; 7 bases align to TRBD1. This CDR3 has 15 amino acids. Germline V gene sequence: CDR1 MDHEN, CDR2 SYDVKM. J was trimmed by 8 bases and V by 6 bases; bases with no gene match: 12.